These 19 T cell receptor beta chains originate from one sample sequenced in a study of long-term antiretroviral therapy in people with HIV. Version v3.0 of the immunoSEQ assay was performed at survey level. This table comes from immunoSEQ multiplex PCR, and its TCRdb copy is limited to in-frame clones, with some not included. The sample lists some 35,000 clones; about four fifths were seen once. The sequences come from unsorted PBMCs, collected 3 years after starting antiretroviral therapy. These receptors were collected from a man aged 50-59 years with HIV.

The chain combines TRBV7-2 with TRBJ2-6; D tentatively reads TRBD1 or TRBD2 (6 bases each). Germline CDR1 SGHTA, CDR2 FQGNSA. CDR3 size: 16 residues. V lost 5 bases to trimming and J lost 1 base, with 12 bases between them. For the CDR3, the DNA is TGTGCCAGCAGCCGGAAGGGGGGTTCTGGGGCCAACGTCCTGACTTTC. Protein product: CASSRKGGSGANVLTF.

The chain employs TRBV4-3 and TRBJ1-2; D gene unclear. This CDR3 is built from 14 residues. From germline, CDR1 is LGHNA and CDR2 YSLEER. V shed 4 bases and J shed 0 bases, with 9 bases lying between them. CDR3 sequence: CASSLGGTNYGYTF. CDR3 sequence (DNA): TGCGCCAGCAGCCTAGGAGGGACTAACTATGGCTACACCTTC.

The gene calls are TRBV5-4 and TRBJ1-4, with TRBD1 matching 8 bases. The CDR3 totals 13 residues. The V segment lost 5 bases and the J segment 6 bases; nucleotides outside the gene matches: 3. Germline CDR1 SGHNT, CDR2 YYREEE (reference sequence). The CDR3: CASSQTGDEKLFF. The DNA of the CDR3 is TGTGCCAGCAGTCAGACAGGGGATGAAAAACTGTTTTTT.

The gene calls are TRBV7-2 and TRBJ2-3; D gene ambiguous. Germline values: CDR1 SGHTA, CDR2 FQGNSA. The germline V and J ends were trimmed by 4 bases and 1 base, with 12 bases remaining between them. This CDR3 has 15 residues. This chain's CDR3 is CASSSQGMGTDTQYF. The CDR3 region has the DNA TGTGCCAGCAGCTCCCAAGGGATGGGCACAGATACGCAGTATTTT.

This rearrangement joins TRBV7-9 to TRBJ2-6, with D tentatively TRBD1 or TRBD2 (5 bases each). The CDR3 is 16 residues long. Germline CDR1 SEHNR, CDR2 FQNEAQ (reference sequence). V gave up 5 bases and J gave up 2 bases, with 13 bases separating them. As DNA, the CDR3 is TGTGCCAGCAGCCACCGGAGAGGGGCTGGGGCCAACGTCCTGACTTTC. Encoded protein: CASSHRRGAGANVLTF.

Details on this clone: The junction departs from germline at one end; a sequencing error may be responsible. This sequence joins TRBV28 and TRBJ1-1, with D tentatively TRBD1 (6 bases). Germline CDR1 is MDHEN and CDR2 is SYDVKM. The CDR3 extends over 14 amino acids. CDR3 in amino acids: CASRAGTFQSGDDF. CDR3 nucleotide sequence: TGTGCCAGCAGAGCCGGGACATTCCAATCTGGAGATGACTTT.

The chain recombines TRBV5-4 with TRBJ2-1; 14 nucleotides line up with TRBD2. This CDR3 has 17 amino acids. Germline loops: CDR1 SGHNT, CDR2 YYREEE (reference sequence). V dropped 2 bases and J dropped 8; count of bases not matched to a gene: 9. CDR3: CASSFGTSGRKAYEQFF. Here the CDR3 DNA reads TGTGCCAGCAGCTTCGGGACTAGCGGGAGAAAGGCCTATGAGCAGTTCTTC.

V is TRBV5-1 and J is TRBJ2-6; the D is unclear. The V and J ends lost 5 bases and 1 base respectively, with 10 bases between them. There are 15 residues in the CDR3. Germline values: CDR1 SGHRS, CDR2 YFSETQ. The CDR3: CASRSDGSGANVLTF. The DNA of the CDR3 is TGCGCCAGCAGATCGGACGGTTCTGGGGCCAACGTCCTGACTTTC.

This chain links TRBV7-2 with TRBJ2-3, with 8 bases matching TRBD1. V lost 8 bases, J lost 11 bases, and 21 bases stayed unmatched. The CDR3 is 16 amino acids. CDR1 and CDR2 from the germline V gene are SGHTA and FQGNSA. The CDR3 is CASGSSGGAGNFGQYF. CDR3 coding DNA: TGTGCCAGCGGTTCCTCAGGGGGCGCGGGCAACTTTGGGCAGTATTTT.

The chain has TRBV5-4 and TRBJ2-3; no clear D gene. CDR3 size: 16 residues. In germline, CDR1 is SGHNT, CDR2 YYREEE (reference sequence). V was pared by 0 bases and J by 6 bases, with 17 bases between. This CDR3 is CASSLASVPGGDTQYF. The CDR3 DNA reads TGTGCCAGCAGCTTGGCATCCGTCCCCGGTGGGGATACGCAGTATTTT.

The rearrangement uses TRBV7-2 and TRBJ2-5, with a tentative D call TRBD2 (6 bases). The CDR3 is 15 amino acids. Looked up from germline, CDR1 is SGHTA and CDR2 is FQGNSA. The germline V and J ends were trimmed by 3 bases and 3 bases, with 14 bases remaining between them. For the CDR3, the DNA is TGTGCCAGCAGCTTCGATGGAGGGGCTGAAGAGACCCAGTACTTC. Protein: CASSFDGGAEETQYF.

This sequence joins TRBV29-1 and TRBJ1-1; D not resolved. CDR3 length: 13 residues. V was clipped by 0 bases and J by 1 base, with 6 bases between them. Germline CDR1 SQVTM, CDR2 ANQGSEA. CDR3 nucleotide sequence: TGCAGCGTTGAAGAACAGCAGAACACTGAAGCTTTCTTT. Its translation: CSVEEQQNTEAFF.

This clone was seen just once. This chain links TRBV11-2 with TRBJ2-1, with 7 bases aligning to TRBD2. V shed 1 base, J shed 15 bases, and the junction held 9 bases outside the gene matches. CDR1 is SGHAT and CDR2 is FQNNGV in the germline V gene. CDR3 size: 13 residues. The CDR3: CASSLVAGRAPFF. CDR3 bases: TGTGCCAGCAGCTTAGTCGCTGGGAGGGCCCCGTTCTTC.

The chain recombines TRBV2 with TRBJ2-2; D is undetermined. V lost 4 bases and J 0 bases, leaving 9 bases between the germline ends. Per the germline V gene, CDR1 is SNHLY and CDR2 is FYNNEI. This CDR3 has 15 amino acids. The CDR3 here is CASSVRASNTGELFF. CDR3 in DNA: TGTGCCAGCAGTGTCCGGGCCTCGAACACCGGGGAGCTGTTTTTT.

The chain combines TRBV5-1 with TRBJ2-3; 8 nucleotides align to TRBD2. CDR3 length equals 15 residues. V was clipped by 3 bases and J by 1 base; unmatched bases: 4. Germline-derived CDR1 and CDR2 are SGHRS and YFSETQ. The CDR3 reads CASSWAGGGTDTQYF. DNA of the CDR3: TGCGCCAGCAGCTGGGCGGGGGGAGGCACAGATACGCAGTATTTT.

This clone has just a few counts. The chain couples TRBV10-3 to TRBJ1-6; 7 bases map to TRBD1. This CDR3 has 14 residues. After removal of 10 bases from V and 8 bases from J, the junction contained 11 bases not matched to a gene. The germline V gene encodes CDR1 ENHRY and CDR2 SYGVKD. In DNA, the CDR3 is TGTGCCACCCAGGGGGTTGGGTCTGATTCACCCCTCCACTTT. This encodes CATQGVGSDSPLHF.

The V gene is TRBV7-2, the J gene TRBJ1-4; D unclear. V was pared by 5 bases and J by 7 bases, with 11 bases between. Germline V gene data show CDR1 as SGHTA and CDR2 as FQGNSA. The length of the CDR3 is 13 residues. CDR3 DNA sequence: TGTGCCAGCAGCGAACGCCACAGTGAAAAACTGTTTTTT. It translates to CASSERHSEKLFF.

This clone qualifies as medium-sized. The genes are TRBV6-5 and TRBJ1-2; D is unresolved. With 5 bases removed from V and 7 bases from J, the gap between germline ends came to 11 bases. The germline V gene encodes CDR1 MNHEY and CDR2 SVGAGI. The CDR3 is 12 residues long. The CDR3, as DNA: TGTGCCAGCAGTACCCCGACTAGTGGCTACACCTTC. Translation gives CASSTPTSGYTF.

The V call is TRBV7-2, the J call TRBJ2-5, with 7 bases aligning to TRBD1. Germline V gene data show CDR1 as SGHTA and CDR2 as FQGNSA. This CDR3 spans 15 amino acids. V lost 2 bases to trimming and J lost 4 bases; unmatched junction nucleotides: 7. CDR3 region: CASSLTGQSIETQYF. For the CDR3, the DNA is TGTGCCAGCAGCTTAACGGGACAGTCTATAGAGACCCAGTACTTC.